The 2 T cell receptor beta chains given below trace back to one sample, sequenced in a study of T cells in Graves' hyperthyroidism and ophthalmopathy. The source material, RNA transcripts, was used to amplify TCR beta CDR3 regions. During a first-round RT-PCR of the TCR CDR3, the HTBI primer set was used. TCRdb independently ran MiXCR on the multiplex PCR reads; one entry per CDR3 protein. The data show nearly 750,000 distinct CDR3 sequences, 35% seen once. Sequences were obtained from blood. The receptors come from a woman aged 40 to 55 with Graves' hyperthyroidism.

The J gene is TRBJ2-2, the V gene TRBV6-5; 8 bases align to TRBD2. The CDR3 has 15 residues. CDR1 is MNHEY and CDR2 is SVGAGI in the germline V gene. V trimming: 4 bases; J trimming: 2 bases; junction bases outside the gene matches: 3. The CDR3 nucleotides are TGTGCCAGCAGTTGGGGACTAGGTAACACCGGGGAGCTGTTTTTT. Amino acid sequence: CASSWGLGNTGELFF.

This clonotype has more than one count but fewer than ten. This chain joins TRBV24-1 and TRBJ1-2; 8 positions match TRBD1. Germline CDR1 is KGHDR and CDR2 is SFDVKD. The V and J ends lost 4 bases and 2 bases, in that order; junction bases with no gene match: 5. CDR3 size: 15 residues. CDR3: CATSETGEGNYGYTF. The CDR3 nucleotides are TGTGCCACCAGTGAGACAGGGGAAGGAAACTATGGCTACACCTTC.